This T cell receptor beta chain derives from a study of shared clonotypes between healthy human individuals. Looking at the study overall: The donor group consisted of two women and a few men, aged 18 to 49. Study-wide results and caveats: Memory subsets generally showed smaller estimated richness than naive subsets did.

Repertoires were generated with immunoSEQ multiplex PCR, while TCRdb's copy carries only in-frame clones and drops some. The sample contains about 700,000 clones, over 65% of which appear only once. Note on this clone: As yet, its antigen is unknown. Other nucleotide sequences in the sample specify the same CDR3.

This clonotype originated in a woman under 40 in good health. The sample taken for sequencing was memory CD4+ T cells sorted from blood. Described subset: CD45RA-negative fraction.

CDR3 coding DNA: TGTGCCAGCAGTCGGGACCGGAACCAAGAGACCCAGTACTTC. It specifies CASSRDRNQETQYF. The chain uses TRBV2 and TRBJ2-5; either TRBD1 or TRBD2 may fit D (5 bases each). This CDR3 spans 14 amino acids. Germline V gene data show CDR1 as SNHLY and CDR2 as FYNNEI. Deletions cut 5 bases from V and 0 bases from J, with 10 bases between.